The T cell receptor (beta chain) described here comes from a study of CD8 T cells in ankylosing spondylitis. Overall study findings and caveats: Eight or nine highly homologous variants made up a TCR beta motif that seemed to typify ankylosing spondylitis blood. In ankylosing spondylitis patients, matched synovial fluid reportedly showed significant enrichment of disease-linked clones.

TCRdb analysed the 5' RACE reads with MiXCR anew, one entry per CDR3 protein. The table lists about 340,000 distinct CDR3 sequences, 7% to 9% of them singletons. This clonotype was recorded at least ten times. The target antigen is unknown. Sample: blood, either unsorted or a sorted T cell fraction (not recorded which). The TCR was taken from a male donor with ankylosing spondylitis.

CDR3 in DNA: TGCGCCAGCGCTCTTGGAACTAGCGGGACGTCCCATGAGCAGTTCTTC. Amino acids: CASALGTSGTSHEQFF. The V gene is TRBV5-1, the J gene TRBJ2-1, with 10 positions matching TRBD2. The CDR3 spans 16 residues. Germline V gene lookup returns CDR1 SGHRS and CDR2 YFSETQ. Germline trimming cut 7 bases from V and 8 bases from J; bases unmatched to any gene: 15.